The 24 T cell receptor beta chains reported below all come from one sample, sequenced in a study of T cells in narcolepsy. The table came from immunoSEQ multiplex PCR; TCRdb's copy has only in-frame clones and leaves some out. The table includes about 17,000 clones, roughly 72% detected once. Sequencing was carried out using CD45RA- memory CD8+ T cells from PBMCs. The origin of the receptors is a human donor with narcolepsy.

The chain uses TRBV10-3 and TRBJ2-1; 8 nucleotides align to TRBD1. The CDR3 length is 15 residues. CDR1 and CDR2 from the germline V gene are ENHRY and SYGVKD. Unmatched junction bases numbered 5, after V lost 4 bases and J lost 3 bases. CDR3 in amino acids: CAISAGTGIYNEQFF. As DNA, the CDR3 is TGTGCCATCAGTGCCGGGACAGGCATCTACAATGAGCAGTTCTTC.

V usage is TRBV27 and J usage is TRBJ2-1; a weak D match, TRBD1 (6 bases). The CDR3 runs 14 residues. Germline V gene data show CDR1 as MNHEY and CDR2 as SMNVEV (reference sequence). Trimming took 8 bases from V and 4 from J, leaving 15 bases between them. The CDR3 DNA reads as TGTGCCAGCCGAGGGGGACCGAAATACAATGAGCAGTTCTTC. Protein sequence: CASRGGPKYNEQFF.

This clone was seen a few times. The rearrangement joins TRBV7-9 to TRBJ2-1, with 7 bases fitting TRBD2. Trimming cost V 7 bases and J 0 bases; bases outside gene matches: 9. The CDR3 length is 16 residues. The germline gives CDR1 SEHNR, CDR2 FQNEAQ (reference sequence). CDR3 sequence: CASTGAGWVSYNEQFF. CDR3 coding DNA: TGTGCCAGCACCGGAGCGGGGTGGGTCTCCTACAATGAGCAGTTCTTC.

The J gene is TRBJ1-5, the V gene TRBV2; no clear D. Trimming shortened V by 5 bases and J by 0 bases, and 8 bases separated the two germline ends. This CDR3 comprises 14 residues. CDR1 and CDR2 (germline): SNHLY, FYNNEI. The CDR3 DNA reads TGTGCCAGCAGTAACTCCTATAGCAATCAGCCCCAGCATTTT. Amino acids: CASSNSYSNQPQHF.

As regards this clone: The same CDR3 can be traced to other DNA sequences in this sample. The chain recombines TRBV18 with TRBJ2-7; D possibly matches TRBD1 or TRBD2 (5 bases each). Germline V gene lookup returns CDR1 KGHSH and CDR2 LQKENI. The CDR3 has 13 amino acids. Trimming took off 3 bases at V and 3 bases at J, with 9 bases between the two ends. The CDR3: CASSPGRVYEQYF. As DNA, the CDR3 is TGTGCCAGCTCACCGGGACGGGTCTACGAGCAGTACTTC.

This clone was recorded a few times. The chain combines TRBV11-2 with TRBJ2-7; D might be TRBD2 (5 bases). V was clipped by 1 base and J by 1 base, with 11 bases between them. This CDR3 has 15 amino acids. CDR1 SGHAT and CDR2 FQNNGV come from the germline V gene. The CDR3 is CASSLGPAESYEQYF. The CDR3 bases are TGTGCCAGCAGCTTAGGCCCAGCGGAGTCCTACGAGCAGTACTTC.

A remark on this clone: The identical CDR3 is also encoded by other nucleotide sequences in the sample. The chain uses TRBV19 and TRBJ1-5; the D gene is possibly TRBD1 (6 bases). The CDR3 runs to 14 residues. Trimming stripped 3 bases from V and 3 bases from J, with 9 bases between. Germline V CDR1 and CDR2: LNHDA, SQIVND (reference sequence). The chain's CDR3 is CASSIRDNNQPQHF. The CDR3 DNA reads TGTGCCAGTAGTATCCGGGACAACAATCAGCCCCAGCATTTT.

This clone is labeled medium-sized. The V and J genes are TRBV15 and TRBJ2-1; 8 positions agree with TRBD2. The CDR3 totals 15 residues. CDR1 LNHNV and CDR2 YYDKDF come from the germline V gene (reference sequence). With V trimmed by 0 bases and J by 5 bases, 3 bases remained unmatched. The CDR3, as DNA: TGTGCCACCAGCAGAGATGGGACTAGAGACAATGAGCAGTTCTTC. As protein: CATSRDGTRDNEQFF.

This chain joins TRBV6-5 and TRBJ1-3; 9 bases map to TRBD1. From germline, CDR1 is MNHEY and CDR2 SVGAGI. The CDR3 covers 15 residues. Germline trimming cut 6 bases from V and 4 bases from J; bases unmatched to any gene: 7. The CDR3 spells CASRPTGGSGNTIYF. The CDR3 region has the DNA TGTGCCAGCAGACCAACAGGGGGCTCAGGAAACACCATATATTTT.

This clone has more than one count but fewer than ten. V usage is TRBV6-4 and J usage is TRBJ2-3; no clear D. V was pared by 5 bases and J by 1 base, with 13 bases between. From germline, CDR1 is MRHNA and CDR2 SNTAGT. The CDR3 is made up of 15 amino acids. The CDR3 here is CASSQRAPGTDTQYF. CDR3 coding DNA: TGTGCCAGCAGTCAACGAGCCCCTGGCACAGATACGCAGTATTTT.

The V and J genes are TRBV29-1 and TRBJ2-5; tentatively, D is TRBD2 (5 bases). V was cut by 4 bases and J by 2 bases, with 14 bases left in between. The length of the CDR3 is 14 residues. CDR1 and CDR2 from the germline V gene are SQVTM and ANQGSEA. As DNA, the CDR3 is TGCAGCGTTGTACCGATGAGGGAACAAGAGACCCAGTACTTC. Translation gives CSVVPMREQETQYF. Combining the CDR3 with reference TRBV29-1 and TRBJ2-5 gives the whole variable domain SAVISQKPSRDICQRGTSLTIQCQVDSQVTMMFWYRQQPGQSLTLIATANQGSEATYESGFVIDKFPISRPNLTFSTLTVSNMSPEDSSIYLCSVVPMREQETQYFGPGTRLLVL.

V is TRBV23-1 and J is TRBJ1-2; tentatively, D is TRBD1 (5 bases). TRBV23-1 is reported as an ORF; its role is uncertain. This CDR3 is built from 14 residues. Trimming shortened V by 0 bases and J by 7 bases, and 12 bases separated the two germline ends. In DNA form, the CDR3 reads TGCGCCAGCAGTCAATCGCCGGGGCCGGGTGGCTACACCTTC. Translation gives CASSQSPGPGGYTF.

The table lists this clone with a few counts. V is TRBV2 and J is TRBJ2-1, with D uncertain. Trimming pared 6 bases from V and 4 bases from J, leaving 7 bases between. CDR1 and CDR2 from the germline V gene are SNHLY and FYNNEI. The CDR3 totals 12 residues. CDR3 residues: CASRPGYNEQFF. The CDR3, as DNA: TGTGCCAGCAGGCCAGGATACAATGAGCAGTTCTTC.

The J gene is TRBJ1-1, the V gene TRBV19; D not certain. The germline V and J ends were trimmed by 5 bases and 0 bases, with 13 bases remaining between them. This CDR3 has 15 amino acids. The V gene's germline CDR1 is LNHDA and CDR2 SQIVND (reference sequence). The CDR3 DNA reads as TGTGCCAGTAGTTTGAGACGGCATATGAACACTGAAGCTTTCTTT. As protein: CASSLRRHMNTEAFF.

To note about this clone: The germline gene is not matched at one end of the junction; a read error may be the cause. V and J are TRBV2 and TRBJ1-1; TRBD1 matches at 10 bases. The CDR3 is 14 amino acids. Germline values: CDR1 SNHLY, CDR2 FYNNEI. The CDR3 region is CVSRDRGGRTEAFF. CDR3 nucleotide sequence: TGTGTCAGCAGGGACAGGGGAGGGCGGACTGAAGCTTTCTTT.

This rearrangement joins TRBV7-9 to TRBJ1-1, with D hard to call. This CDR3 contains 14 residues. Trimming removed 5 bases from V and 0 bases from J, with 10 bases in between. In germline, CDR1 is SEHNR, CDR2 FQNEAQ (reference sequence). CDR3 protein: CASSPIQMNTEAFF. The CDR3 nucleotides are TGTGCCAGCAGCCCGATTCAAATGAACACTGAAGCTTTCTTT.

This chain connects TRBV7-9 to TRBJ1-2, with TRBD1 as a possible D gene (6 bases). The CDR3 has 15 amino acids. Trimming removed 1 base from V and 2 bases from J, with 11 bases in between. Germline values: CDR1 SEHNR, CDR2 FQNEAQ (reference sequence). The CDR3 here is CASSLGGGSNYGYTF. The CDR3 bases are TGTGCCAGCAGCTTAGGAGGGGGATCGAACTATGGCTACACCTTC.

This chain links TRBV9 with TRBJ2-7, with TRBD2 matching over 8 bases. Germline assignment: CDR1 SGDLS and CDR2 YYNGEE. The CDR3 is 15 amino acids. Germline trimming cut 4 bases from V and 2 bases from J; bases unmatched to any gene: 8. CDR3 in amino acids: CASSPEAGVAYEQYF. The CDR3 coding sequence is TGTGCCAGCAGCCCCGAAGCGGGAGTGGCCTACGAGCAGTACTTC.

The chain links TRBV27 to TRBJ1-1, with a possible D match to TRBD1 (5 bases). The germline gives CDR1 MNHEY, CDR2 SMNVEV (reference sequence). Trimming took 6 bases from V and 5 from J, leaving 16 bases between them. This CDR3 region has 14 residues. The CDR3 reads CASSPGRGWTEAFF. The CDR3 DNA follows: TGTGCCAGCAGCCCGGGGCGGGGGTGGACTGAAGCTTTCTTT.

The CDR3 DNA sequence: TGCGCCAGCAGCTCCGGGCATCGGGACAGGGCGATCGAGCAGTACTTC. Protein: CASSSGHRDRAIEQYF. The V call is TRBV5-1, the J call TRBJ2-7; 9 bases map to TRBD1. Germline CDR1 and CDR2: SGHRS and YFSETQ. J was trimmed by 6 bases and V by 3 bases; bases with no gene match: 13. This CDR3 is 16 amino acids long. The variable domain in full, completed from reference TRBV5-1 and TRBJ2-7, reads KAGVTQTPRYLIKTRGQQVTLSCSPISGHRSVSWYQQTPGQGLQFLFEYFSETQRNKGNFPGRFSGRQFSNSRSEMNVSTLELGDSALYLCASSSGHRDRAIEQYFGPGTRLTVT.

Comments on this clone: A far bigger clonotype differs at one base, so this is likely a read error. Within the sample, other DNA sequences also encode this same CDR3. This chain connects TRBV7-9 to TRBJ1-2; D perhaps matches TRBD1 (5 bases). This CDR3 has 16 residues. Germline values: CDR1 SEHNR, CDR2 FQNEAQ (reference sequence). V gave up 6 bases and J gave up 8 bases, with 25 bases separating them. The CDR3 region has the DNA TGTGCCAGCAGTCTAGGACCGGGACGGGGGTTAGAAGGCTACACCTTC. Encoded protein: CASSLGPGRGLEGYTF.

V is TRBV4-1 and J is TRBJ2-2, with D unresolved. From germline, CDR1 is MGHRA and CDR2 YSYEKL. The V gene lost 4 bases and the J gene lost 6 bases, with 9 bases spanning the gap. The CDR3 runs to 13 residues. CDR3 in amino acids: CASSRALSGELFF. The CDR3 nucleotides are TGCGCCAGCAGCCGGGCCCTCTCCGGGGAGCTGTTTTTT.

With regard to this clone: The same CDR3 can be traced to other DNA sequences in this sample. The V and J genes are TRBV5-1 and TRBJ2-1; 8 positions match TRBD2. Unmatched junction bases numbered 4, after V lost 3 bases and J lost 2 bases. The CDR3 is 15 amino acids. Per germline, CDR1 SGHRS and CDR2 YFSETQ. The CDR3 DNA follows: TGCGCCAGCAGCTCAAGCGGGGGCGCCTACAATGAGCAGTTCTTC. Translation: CASSSSGGAYNEQFF.

This clone has more than one count but fewer than ten. The genes are TRBV6-6 and TRBJ1-2; D is unclear. Trimming took 2 bases from V and 4 from J, leaving 8 bases between them. This CDR3 region has 13 residues. Germline values: CDR1 MNHNY, CDR2 SVGAGI (reference sequence). In DNA, the CDR3 is TGTGCCAGCAGTTACCTGGCCGGCTATGGCTACACCTTC. Its protein product is CASSYLAGYGYTF.